This T cell receptor beta chain is from a study of beta chain features in type 1 diabetes. Study findings and constraints: Patients with type 1 diabetes carried fewer insertions and had more deletions at their VDJ junctions.

This clone was seen at least ten times. Its antigen is unidentified. This CDR3 spans 13 amino acids. Germline V gene sequence: CDR1 SGHTA, CDR2 FQGNSA. V shed 5 bases and J shed 7 bases, with 11 bases lying between them. All of the isolated RNA was reverse transcribed, so expressed TCRB transcripts were sequenced. The repertoire was sequenced with immunoSEQ multiplex PCR; TCRdb's copy has only in-frame clones and lacks some. Of about 320,000 clones detected, around 15% appear once; the ten largest clones hold 5.5% to 7.5%. CD45RO/CCR7/CD25/CD127/CD95/CD27 sorting isolated CD4+ naive, central memory, regulatory and stem cell-like memory cells. Purity exceeding 95% was reached by all sorted populations.

The chain uses TRBV7-2 and TRBJ1-4, with D possibly TRBD1 on 5 matching bases. The source is a man aged 25 to 45 in good health. The sample comprised central memory CD4+ T cells from blood. The CDR3 loop reads CASSPGTVEKLFF. The CDR3 DNA sequence: TGTGCCAGCAGCCCGGGGACGGTTGAAAAACTGTTTTTT.